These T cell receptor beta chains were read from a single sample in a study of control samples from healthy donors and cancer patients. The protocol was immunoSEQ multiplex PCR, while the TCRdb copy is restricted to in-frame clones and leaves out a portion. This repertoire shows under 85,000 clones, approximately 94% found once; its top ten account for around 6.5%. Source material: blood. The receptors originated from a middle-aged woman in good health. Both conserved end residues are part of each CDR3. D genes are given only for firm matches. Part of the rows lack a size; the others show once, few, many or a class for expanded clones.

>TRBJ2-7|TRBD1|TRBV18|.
CASSPVRGSSYEQYF
TGTGCCAGCTCACCGGTCAGGGGGAGCTCCTACGAGCAGTACTTC
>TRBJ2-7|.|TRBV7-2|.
CASSLDYWQSYEQYF
TGTGCCAGCAGCTTAGACTACTGGCAGAGCTACGAGCAGTACTTC
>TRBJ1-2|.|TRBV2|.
CASSQTGRSSGYTF
TGTGCCAGCAGCCAAACAGGGAGGAGTTCGGGCTACACCTTC
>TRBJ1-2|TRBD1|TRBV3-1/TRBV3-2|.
CASSQGTGEKDGYTF
TGTGCCAGCAGCCAAGGGACAGGGGAGAAGGATGGCTACACCTTC
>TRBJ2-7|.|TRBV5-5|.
CASSFRDNDYEQYF
TGTGCCAGCAGCTTCCGGGACAATGACTACGAGCAGTACTTC
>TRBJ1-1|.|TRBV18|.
CASSPRVLGLGTEAFF
TGTGCCAGCTCACCACGGGTACTAGGTTTAGGCACTGAAGCTTTCTTT
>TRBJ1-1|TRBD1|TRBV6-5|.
CASLTTGGGTEAFF
TGTGCCAGCTTAACTACAGGGGGGGGCACTGAAGCTTTCTTT
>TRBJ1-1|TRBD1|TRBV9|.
CAGLKGEGQVAEAFF
TGTGCCGGCCTTAAGGGGGAGGGACAGGTGGCTGAAGCTTTCTTT
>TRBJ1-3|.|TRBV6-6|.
CASSSVTGNTIYF
TGTGCCAGCAGTTCGGTTACAGGAAACACCATATATTTT
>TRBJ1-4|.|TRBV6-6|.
CASSPRPYRQRTNEKLFF
TGTGCCAGCAGTCCTAGACCATATAGACAGAGAACTAATGAAAAACTGTTTTTT
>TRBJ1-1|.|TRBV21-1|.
CASSKGAELNTEAFF
TGTGCCAGCAGCAAAGGTGCGGAGTTAAACACTGAAGCTTTCTTT
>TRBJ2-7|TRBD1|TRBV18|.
CASSPQDGQGRLEQYF
TGTGCCAGCTCACCGCAAGATGGACAGGGAAGACTCGAGCAGTACTTC
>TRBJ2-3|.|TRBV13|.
CASSTRTKSTDTQYF
TGTGCCAGCAGCACGCGGACCAAGAGCACAGATACGCAGTATTTT
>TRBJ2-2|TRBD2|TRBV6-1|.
CASREAGARWTGELFF
TGTGCCAGCAGGGAAGCGGGGGCACGTTGGACCGGGGAGCTGTTTTTT
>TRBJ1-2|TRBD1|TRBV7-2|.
CASSLQGAGGYTF
TGTGCCAGCAGCTTACAGGGGGCGGGAGGCTACACCTTC
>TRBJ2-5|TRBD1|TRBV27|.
CASSPQGVVVETQYF
TGTGCCAGCAGTCCGCAGGGGGTCGTTGTAGAGACCCAGTACTTC
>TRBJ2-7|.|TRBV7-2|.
CASSSSVYEQYF
TGTGCCAGCAGCTCCTCCGTCTACGAGCAGTACTTC
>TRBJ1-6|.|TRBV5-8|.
CASSGTPWAYNSPLHF
TGTGCCAGCAGCGGGACGCCTTGGGCTTATAATTCACCCCTCCACTTT
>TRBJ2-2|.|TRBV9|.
CASSVEGTGELFF
TGTGCCAGCAGCGTAGAAGGCACCGGGGAGCTGTTTTTT
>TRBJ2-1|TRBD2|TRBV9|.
CASRSAGSNYNEQFF
TGTGCCAGCAGGTCAGCGGGGTCGAATTACAATGAGCAGTTCTTC
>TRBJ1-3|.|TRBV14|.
CASSQDWEPAGTIYF
TGTGCCAGCAGCCAAGATTGGGAACCTGCGGGCACCATATATTTT
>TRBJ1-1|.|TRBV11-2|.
CASSLLGQPPPDAFF
TGTGCCAGCAGCTTACTTGGACAGCCCCCACCGGATGCTTTCTTT
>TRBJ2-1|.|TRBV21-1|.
CASSFLIPLDNEQFF
TGTGCCAGCAGCTTCTTAATCCCTTTGGACAATGAGCAGTTCTTC
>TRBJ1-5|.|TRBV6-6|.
CASNSGRGLSNQPQHF
TGTGCCAGCAACTCCGGGCGGGGTTTGAGCAATCAGCCCCAGCATTTT
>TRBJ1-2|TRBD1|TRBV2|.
CASTEGARDAYTF
TGTGCCAGCACCGAGGGGGCCAGAGACGCCTACACCTTC
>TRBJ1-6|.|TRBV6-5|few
CASSLFETDNSPLHF
TGTGCCAGCAGCCTTTTCGAGACGGACAATTCACCCCTCCACTTT
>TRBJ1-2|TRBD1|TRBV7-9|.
CASSPQAGQILLGYTF
TGTGCCAGCAGCCCCCAAGCGGGACAGATCCTACTTGGCTACACCTTC
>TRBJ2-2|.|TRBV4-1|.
CASRPNTGELFF
TGCGCCAGCCGTCCGAACACCGGGGAGCTGTTTTTT
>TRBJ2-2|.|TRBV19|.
CASRSFGGNTGELFF
TGTGCCAGTAGGAGCTTCGGGGGGAACACCGGGGAGCTGTTTTTT
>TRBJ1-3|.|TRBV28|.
CASTTVGNPRARNTIYF
TGTGCCAGCACGACGGTGGGAAACCCGCGAGCAAGAAACACCATATATTTT
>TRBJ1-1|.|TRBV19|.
CASSIFWSGASLNTEAFF
.
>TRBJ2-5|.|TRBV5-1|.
CASSLEPETQYF
TGCGCCAGCAGCTTGGAACCCGAAACCCAGTACTTC
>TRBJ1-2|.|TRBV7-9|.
CASSLLQDNYGYTF
TGTGCCAGCAGCTTGCTACAGGACAACTATGGCTACACCTTC
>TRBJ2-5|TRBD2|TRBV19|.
CASSIAGGPQETQYF
TGTGCCAGTAGCATAGCGGGGGGACCCCAAGAGACCCAGTACTTC
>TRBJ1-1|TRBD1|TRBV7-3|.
CASSPQGDTEAFF
TGTGCCAGCAGCCCACAGGGGGACACTGAAGCTTTCTTT
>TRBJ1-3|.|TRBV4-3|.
CASSQVWGVENTIYF
TGCGCCAGCAGCCAAGTGTGGGGTGTTGAAAACACCATATATTTT
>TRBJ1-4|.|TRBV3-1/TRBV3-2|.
CASSLQYEKLFF
TGTGCCAGCAGCCTCCAATATGAAAAACTGTTTTTT
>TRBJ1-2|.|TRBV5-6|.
CASSSTYSVGVYGYTF
TGTGCCAGCAGCTCTACCTATAGTGTTGGCGTCTATGGCTACACCTTC
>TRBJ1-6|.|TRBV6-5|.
CASSYSAIDSPLHF
TGTGCCAGCAGTTACTCGGCCATCGATTCACCCCTCCACTTT
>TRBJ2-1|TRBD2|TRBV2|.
CASSREGGGYEQFF
TGTGCCAGCAGTCGGGAGGGCGGGGGCTATGAGCAGTTCTTC
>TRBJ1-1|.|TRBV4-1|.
CASSQETSSGAPLTEAFF
TGCGCCAGCAGCCAAGAGACCTCCTCCGGGGCCCCCCTCACTGAAGCTTTCTTT
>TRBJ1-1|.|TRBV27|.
CASSFSGDTEAFF
TGTGCCAGCAGCTTCAGCGGGGACACTGAAGCTTTCTTT
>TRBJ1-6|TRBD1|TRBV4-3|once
CASSQEGQGSYNSPLHF
TGCGCCAGCAGCCAAGAAGGACAGGGCTCCTATAATTCACCCCTCCACTTT
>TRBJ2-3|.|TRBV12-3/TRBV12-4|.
CASRSTDTQYF
TGTGCCAGCAGGTCCACAGATACGCAGTATTTT
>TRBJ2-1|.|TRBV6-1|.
CASSEAGDQFF
TGTGCCAGCAGTGAAGCGGGAGATCAGTTCTTC
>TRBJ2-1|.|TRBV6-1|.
CASSDQPGPNEQFF
TGTGCCAGCAGTGATCAACCGGGACCCAATGAGCAGTTCTTC
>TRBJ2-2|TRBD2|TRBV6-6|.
CASSHVGGMASGRAFVRNTGELFF
TGTGCCAGCAGTCACGTCGGGGGTATGGCTAGCGGGAGGGCCTTTGTAAGGAACACCGGGGAGCTGTTTTTT
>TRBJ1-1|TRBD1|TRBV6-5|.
CASRPTGVTEAFF
TGTGCCAGCAGGCCGACAGGGGTCACTGAAGCTTTCTTT
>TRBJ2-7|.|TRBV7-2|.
CASSPPTGTYEQYF
TGTGCCAGCAGCCCACCGACCGGCACCTACGAGCAGTACTTC
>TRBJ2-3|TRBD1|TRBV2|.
CASTDDRGPYTDTQYF
TGTGCCAGCACCGACGACAGGGGACCATACACAGATACGCAGTATTTT